One sample yielded the 27 T cell receptor beta chains listed below, sequenced in a study of Ad26.COV2.S vaccination and SARS-CoV-2 variants (TCRdb year 2021). Library prep was done by the immunoSEQ multiplex PCR assay. This is the immuneACCESS table as TCRdb keeps it, with only in-frame sequences that have V and J called. A part of the clones is gone; compared with another copy, unresolved V genes explain less than half, and the rest is unexplained. The sample table contains some 320,000 clones; only one count was recorded for around four fifths of them. 2.1% of the sample lies in the top ten. The treatment or condition label on this specimen signifies: about 20 received Ad26.COV2.S at low or high dose, single or two shots; about 5 received placebo; per-sample allocation not given. For vaccine and placebo recipients, repertoires were sequenced using samples collected on day 63 after the first injection.

Sequencing was performed on peripheral blood, taken in a trial of Ad26.COV2.S vaccine versus placebo. The receptor set was obtained from a person aged 18 to 59 who received the Ad26.COV2.S COVID-19 vaccine or a placebo.

The chain employs TRBV29-1 and TRBJ2-5; TRBD2 aligns across 7 bases. The CDR3 runs to 15 residues. Germline CDR1 reads SQVTM; CDR2 reads ANQGSEA. Unmatched junction bases numbered 10, after V lost 2 bases and J lost 4 bases. The CDR3 loop is CSVENPGGRRETQYF. CDR3 nucleotide sequence: TGCAGCGTTGAAAATCCGGGGGGACGTAGAGAGACCCAGTACTTC.

This CDR3 reads CASSLAAVSNQPQHF. DNA for the CDR3: TGTGCCAGCAGCTTGGCCGCGGTCAGCAATCAGCCCCAGCATTTT. This chain joins TRBV5-8 and TRBJ1-5; D call uncertain. The CDR3 is 15 amino acids. Trimming took off 0 bases at V and 1 base at J, with 8 bases between the two ends. Looked up from germline, CDR1 is SGHTS and CDR2 is YDEGEE.

The chain couples TRBV6-5 to TRBJ2-3; D gene ambiguous. Trimming took off 6 bases at V and 2 bases at J, with 12 bases between the two ends. This CDR3 contains 14 residues. CDR1 MNHEY and CDR2 SVGAGI come from the germline V gene. The CDR3 region has the DNA TGTGCCAGCAGGGCCTGGGAACCCACAGATACGCAGTATTTT. This sequence encodes CASRAWEPTDTQYF.

V gene TRBV7-3 combines with J gene TRBJ2-1, with a weak D call TRBD1 (6 bases). With 2 bases removed from V and 0 bases from J, the gap between germline ends came to 8 bases. The germline gives CDR1 SGHTA, CDR2 FQGTGA. This CDR3 spans 15 amino acids. The CDR3: CASSLDRSSYNEQFF. The DNA of the CDR3 is TGTGCCAGCAGCTTAGACAGGAGCTCCTACAATGAGCAGTTCTTC.

The table lists this clone with a few counts. The CDR3 DNA sequence: TGTGCCAGCAGATCCGGGACAGTCAATCAGCCCCAGCATTTT. Residues: CASRSGTVNQPQHF. V gene TRBV28 combines with J gene TRBJ1-5, with TRBD1 matching over 7 bases. Germline CDR1 reads MDHEN; CDR2 reads SYDVKM. The CDR3 contains 14 residues. J gave up 3 bases and V 6 bases, and 5 bases lay outside the gene matches.

This chain links TRBV7-9 with TRBJ1-4, with 7 bases lining up with TRBD1. Germline loops: CDR1 SEHNR, CDR2 FQNEAQ (reference sequence). The CDR3 is 13 amino acids. V lost 5 bases and J lost 3; bases outside the gene matches: 0. CDR3 protein: CASSGTANEKLFF. The CDR3 DNA reads TGTGCCAGCAGCGGGACAGCTAATGAAAAACTGTTTTTT.

The J gene is TRBJ2-7, the V gene TRBV7-2, with D possibly matching TRBD1 (5 bases). This CDR3 region has 14 residues. The germline V gene encodes CDR1 SGHTA and CDR2 FQGNSA. Trimming removed 5 bases at V and 3 bases at J, with 14 bases between. CDR3 amino acids: CASSTEGRGYEQYF. Written as DNA, the CDR3 is TGTGCCAGCAGCACCGAAGGAAGGGGCTACGAGCAGTACTTC.

The CDR3 DNA sequence: TGTGCCAGCAGCTCGGGTGGCAGGTTGATGAACACTGAAGCTTTCTTT. It yields the protein CASSSGGRLMNTEAFF. The chain joins TRBV5-4 to TRBJ1-1; no definite D call. Trimming removed 3 bases from V and 0 bases from J, with 15 bases in between. The CDR3 has 16 amino acids. Germline assignment: CDR1 SGHNT and CDR2 YYREEE (reference sequence). The whole variable domain, remainder taken from reference TRBV5-4 and TRBJ1-1, is ETGVTQSPTHLIKTRGQQVTLRCSSQSGHNTVSWYQQALGQGPQFIFQYYREEENGRGNFPPRFSGLQFPNYSSELNVNALELDDSALYLCASSSGGRLMNTEAFFGQGTRLTVV.

This chain connects TRBV28 to TRBJ1-1; 8 positions agree with TRBD1. Germline lookup yields CDR1 MDHEN and CDR2 SYDVKM. The CDR3 is 15 residues long. V lost 7 bases, J lost 1 base, and 8 bases stayed unmatched. CDR3 sequence: CASKAPGGSNTEAFF. Here the CDR3 DNA reads TGTGCCAGCAAAGCCCCAGGGGGCTCGAACACTGAAGCTTTCTTT.

The V and J genes are TRBV24-1 and TRBJ2-1; the match to TRBD2 covers 12 bases. Looked up from germline, CDR1 is KGHDR and CDR2 is SFDVKD. Trimming at V came to 3 bases and at J to 4 bases, leaving 3 bases not matched to a gene. This CDR3 region has 16 residues. CDR3 bases: TGTGCCACCAGTGATAACCTAGCGGGGGGGTACAATGAGCAGTTCTTC. Its protein is CATSDNLAGGYNEQFF.

J is TRBJ2-5 and V is TRBV7-9, with D tentatively TRBD2 (5 bases). Per germline, CDR1 SEHNR and CDR2 FQNEAQ (reference sequence). The V end lost 4 bases, the J end lost 2 bases, and 14 bases lay between the germline ends. The CDR3 totals 15 residues. Here the CDR3 DNA reads TGTGCCAGCAGCTCAGATTGGACTCTACAAGAGACCCAGTACTTC. This codes for CASSSDWTLQETQYF.

This chain connects TRBV7-8 to TRBJ2-6, with D tentatively TRBD1 or TRBD2 (5 bases each). Germline V lookup: CDR1 SGHVS, CDR2 FQNEAQ. The CDR3 runs to 18 residues. V lost 5 bases and J lost 2, with 19 bases in between. The CDR3 region is CASSRPRGALTGANVLTF. The CDR3 coding sequence is TGTGCCAGCAGCCGACCTCGGGGCGCTTTAACTGGGGCCAACGTCCTGACTTTC.

This clone showed up just a few times. The V and J genes are TRBV6-5 and TRBJ1-2, with D unresolved. There are 14 residues in the CDR3. Deletions cut 4 bases from V and 6 bases from J, with 15 bases between. From germline, CDR1 is MNHEY and CDR2 SVGAGI. The CDR3 loop is CASSSGVSADGYTF. The CDR3 nucleotides read TGTGCCAGCAGTTCCGGGGTCTCGGCGGATGGCTACACCTTC.

V and J are TRBV7-2 and TRBJ2-7; 7 nucleotides match TRBD2. Trimming cost V 6 bases and J 3 bases; bases outside gene matches: 11. Germline V lookup: CDR1 SGHTA, CDR2 FQGNSA. This CDR3 contains 15 residues. The CDR3 DNA is TGTGCCAGCAGTCTCGTCGGGACTAACAACTACGAGCAGTACTTC. This sequence encodes CASSLVGTNNYEQYF. The complete variable domain, with remaining parts taken from reference TRBV7-2 and TRBJ2-7, reads GAGVSQSPSNKVTEKGKDVELRCDPISGHTALYWYRQSLGQGLEFLIYFQGNSAPDKSGLPSDRFSAERTGGSVSTLTIQRTQQEDSAVYLCASSLVGTNNYEQYFGPGTRLTVT.

The CDR3 loop reads CATGRTRTDTQYF. The CDR3 coding sequence is TGTGCCACCGGCAGGACCCGCACAGATACGCAGTATTTT. J is TRBJ2-3 and V is TRBV12-3 or TRBV12-4, with D hard to call. The CDR3 covers 13 residues. With 10 bases removed from V and 1 base from J, the gap between germline ends came to 12 bases.

This clone was picked up many times. This chain joins TRBV28 and TRBJ1-2, with 7 positions matching TRBD1. The V gene's germline CDR1 is MDHEN and CDR2 SYDVKM. J was trimmed by 8 bases and V by 6 bases; bases with no gene match: 12. The CDR3 runs 14 residues. The CDR3 nucleotides are TGTGCCAGCAGCCGTACACAGGGGACTGGGGGCTACACCTTC. Its protein is CASSRTQGTGGYTF.

The V gene is TRBV28, the J gene TRBJ1-2; D is perhaps TRBD1 (6 bases). Germline V gene data show CDR1 as MDHEN and CDR2 as SYDVKM. This CDR3 spans 18 amino acids. The germline V and J ends were trimmed by 8 bases and 2 bases, with 27 bases remaining between them. The CDR3 here is CASLGADYRDKSNYGYTF. The CDR3 DNA follows: TGTGCCAGCTTGGGTGCAGACTACAGGGATAAGTCCAACTATGGCTACACCTTC.

The CDR3 here is CASSLALDPYEQYF. The CDR3 bases are TGCGCCAGCAGCTTGGCGCTAGACCCCTACGAGCAGTACTTC. V gene TRBV5-1 combines with J gene TRBJ2-7, with D unresolved. Deletions cut 0 bases from V and 2 bases from J, with 9 bases between. Germline-derived CDR1 and CDR2 are SGHRS and YFSETQ. This CDR3 spans 14 amino acids.

This clone was recorded only once. The chain has TRBV10-3 and TRBJ2-3, with TRBD2 identical over 8 bases. The CDR3 consists of 14 residues. Germline-derived CDR1 and CDR2 are ENHRY and SYGVKD. Trimming took 10 bases from V and 4 from J; bases not matched to a gene: 10. The CDR3 nucleotides read TGTGCCACTGGCGGGGGGTTTTCCGCAGATACGCAGTATTTT. Amino acids: CATGGGFSADTQYF.

This clone appeared a few times. The J gene is TRBJ2-7, the V gene TRBV6-6; 9 bases map to TRBD2. CDR1 and CDR2 from the germline V gene are MNHNY and SVGAGI (reference sequence). The V gene end was trimmed by 2 bases and the J gene end by 6 bases; junction bases not matched to a gene: 11. This CDR3 comprises 16 residues. This chain's CDR3 is CASSYASGDSSLEQYF. CDR3 sequence (DNA): TGTGCCAGCAGTTACGCTAGCGGGGACTCCTCCCTCGAGCAGTACTTC.

This chain links TRBV4-1 with TRBJ2-7, with D possibly being TRBD1 (5 bases). V lost 2 bases, J lost 6 bases, and 17 bases lay in between. There are 15 residues in the CDR3. CDR1 and CDR2 (germline): MGHRA, YSYEKL. The CDR3 loop is CASSQYPVQGSEQYF. CDR3 DNA: TGCGCCAGCAGCCAATACCCGGTGCAGGGCAGCGAGCAGTACTTC.

V gene TRBV6-2 or TRBV6-3 combines with J gene TRBJ1-2; D is possibly TRBD1 (6 bases). The CDR3 contains 14 residues. The germline V and J ends were trimmed by 4 bases and 8 bases, with 17 bases remaining between them. The germline gives CDR1 MNHEY, CDR2 SVGEGT. In DNA, the CDR3 is TGTGCCAGCAGTTCACAAGACAGGAAAAGGGGCTACACCTTC. Amino acids: CASSSQDRKRGYTF.

The gene calls are TRBV19 and TRBJ1-6, with D possibly TRBD1 on 5 matching bases. Germline V gene lookup returns CDR1 LNHDA and CDR2 SQIVND (reference sequence). Deletions cut 4 bases from V and 4 bases from J, with 11 bases between. The length of the CDR3 is 15 residues. The CDR3 loop reads CASSSAGTYNSPLHF. The CDR3 DNA follows: TGTGCCAGTAGTAGCGCCGGGACTTATAATTCACCCCTCCACTTT.

V gene TRBV5-4 combines with J gene TRBJ1-6; possible D gene TRBD1, 5 bases. This CDR3 is built from 17 residues. With 4 bases removed from V and 5 bases from J, the gap between germline ends came to 19 bases. The germline V gene encodes CDR1 SGHNT and CDR2 YYREEE (reference sequence). The CDR3 spells CASSPGGAGRNNSPLHF. The CDR3 DNA follows: TGTGCCAGCAGCCCGGGTGGGGCGGGAAGGAATAATTCACCCCTCCACTTT.

J is TRBJ2-6 and V is TRBV15, with 8 bases lining up with TRBD2. Trimming removed 5 bases from V and 1 base from J; junction bases left unmatched: 4. The CDR3 runs 16 residues. The germline gives CDR1 LNHNV, CDR2 YYDKDF (reference sequence). Here the CDR3 DNA reads TGTGCCACCAGCGCCCGGGGGGGTTCTGGGGCCAACGTCCTGACTTTC. It specifies CATSARGGSGANVLTF. Together with reference TRBV15 and TRBJ2-6, the CDR3 gives the full variable domain: DAMVIQNPRYQVTQFGKPVTLSCSQTLNHNVMYWYQQKSSQAPKLLFHYYDKDFNNEADTPDNFQSRRPNTSFCFLDIRSPGLGDTAMYLCATSARGGSGANVLTFGAGSRLTVL.

This chain uses TRBV18 with TRBJ2-7; unclear D gene. The V end lost 3 bases, the J end lost 1 base, and 10 bases lay between the germline ends. The CDR3 consists of 14 residues. CDR1 is KGHSH and CDR2 is LQKENI in the germline V gene. The CDR3 DNA is TGTGCCAGCTCACCGCTCGACAATTCCTACGAGCAGTACTTC. The encoded protein is CASSPLDNSYEQYF.

V usage is TRBV5-5 and J usage is TRBJ2-7; D not certain. V lost 0 bases and J lost 2, with 9 bases in between. CDR3 length equals 14 residues. The germline gives CDR1 SGHKS, CDR2 YYEKEE (reference sequence). The CDR3 sequence is CASSLALVTYEQYF. The CDR3, as DNA: TGTGCCAGCAGCTTGGCCCTTGTTACCTACGAGCAGTACTTC.